One and the same sample provided the 2 T cell receptor beta chains below, sequenced in a study of T cell responses to AZD1222 COVID-19 vaccine. Produced via immunoSEQ multiplex PCR; TCRdb's table is partial and in-frame only. Here the sample spans around 100,000 clones, 92% being singletons. The material was peripheral blood, obtained on day 0 of AZD1222 vaccination. Every receptor here comes from an adult in good health.

The chain joins TRBV30 to TRBJ2-2, with 7 bases lining up with TRBD2. V shed 3 bases and J 1 base; nucleotides not matched to a gene: 2. The V gene's germline CDR1 is GTSNPN and CDR2 SVGIG (reference sequence). The length of the CDR3 is 14 residues. This CDR3 is CAWSRGGNTGELFF. The CDR3 nucleotides are TGTGCCTGGAGCCGCGGGGGGAACACCGGGGAGCTGTTTTTT. Variable domain in full (rest from reference TRBV30 and TRBJ2-2): SQTIHQWPATLVQPVGSPLSLECTVEGTSNPNLYWYRQAAGRGLQLLFYSVGIGQISSEVPQNLSASRPQDRQFILSSKKLLLSDSGFYLCAWSRGGNTGELFFGEGSRLTVL.

For the CDR3, the DNA is TGTGCCAGCAGCTTAGTCCCTCCCGGGGAGCTGTTTTTT. This gives the protein CASSLVPPGELFF. This chain links TRBV11-3 with TRBJ2-2; no reliable D call. Trimming shortened V by 1 base and J by 6 bases, and 6 bases separated the two germline ends. The CDR3 is 13 residues long. The V gene's germline CDR1 is SGHNT and CDR2 YENEEA.